The rows below give T cell receptor beta chains drawn from one sample of a study of identical twins. Via MiXCR, TCRdb re-called the 5' RACE reads, giving one row per CDR3 protein. The sample consists of some 1,600,000 distinct CDR3 sequences, 32% of them appearing once. The sample comprised cord blood. These receptors came from a newborn girl in good health. The CDR3 runs from the conserved cysteine through the conserved F or W. A D gene is named only where the DNA matches it firmly. Rows may omit the clone size; those that give it use once, few, many or a size class.

>TRBV20-1|12|few|NA
CSGWGTTDTQYF
>TRBV5-1|14|many|NA
CASSAGLGFYEQYF
>TRBV7-9|16|few|TRBD1
CASSFWTGNQENEQFF
>TRBV5-1|14|many|NA
CASSLTGSSYEQYF
>TRBV11-2|17|NA|NA
CASSTSYRKGYNSPLHF
>TRBV7-2|14|few|NA
CASSPSRGMNEQFF
>TRBV10-3|13|NA|NA
CAIGGTADSPLHF
>TRBV12-3/TRBV12-4|16|NA|TRBD2
CASRPTSGGDTGELFF
>TRBV20-1|16|NA|TRBD2
CSASLELAGRTDTQYF
>TRBV2|15|NA|TRBD2
CASNGRELAKNIQYF
>TRBV3-1|19|NA|TRBD2
CASSQATSGRTSSTDTQYF
>TRBV6-7|14|few|TRBD2
CASRTGTRSETQYF
>TRBV6-2/TRBV6-3|13|NA|NA
CASSSTPHYGYTF
>TRBV20-1|11|few|NA
CSARDDGGQFF
>TRBV18|14|few|NA
CASSPVRGYNEQFF
>TRBV20-1|13|NA|NA
CSAYWGAQETQYF
>TRBV30|17|NA|NA
CAWTLPSQGSRTGELFF
>TRBV28|14|few|NA
CASSLSRLTDTQYF
>TRBV13|13|NA|NA
CASRCRGNTEAFF
>TRBV7-7|17|many|TRBD2
CASSSSQGLARYNEQFF
>TRBV28|17|NA|NA
CASSPPRQVPSYNEQYF
>TRBV11-2|18|few|TRBD2
CASSLGGLAGWYQETQYF
>TRBV29-1|12|NA|NA
CSPTQRDTEAFF
>TRBV20-1|15|NA|NA
CSARVGAWWNNEQFF
>TRBV20-1|14|few|NA
CSARRTIDGDTQYF
>TRBV9|21|few|TRBD1
CASSVGLPMGQGGHTHNEQFF
>TRBV27|14|NA|NA
CASSFRWGGDGYTF
>TRBV28|13|few|NA
CASGRQLSNRQYF
>TRBV4-2|15|few|NA
CASSQDYRSKETQYF
>TRBV3-1|16|NA|TRBD2
CASSQEGGRAANEQYF
>TRBV28|17|NA|NA
CASSLGAGTPGTDTQYF
>TRBV5-1|15|few|TRBD2
CASSPLAGVRNEQFF
>TRBV5-4|14|NA|TRBD1
CASSGTGGFSEAFF
>TRBV5-1|18|NA|NA
CASSLGVVTITSYNERFF
>TRBV5-1|13|few|NA
CASRMSGNTEAFF
>TRBV18|16|NA|TRBD2
CASSPSGRPSYNEQFF
>TRBV6-1|15|few|TRBD1
CASSAGTGATSEQYF
>TRBV27|12|few|NA
CASKHDNSPLHF
>TRBV2|14|NA|NA
CASSETGGADGYTF
>TRBV19|13|NA|NA
CASSPRQSGEAFF
>TRBV28|15|many|TRBD1
CASSLTGTGANVLTF
>TRBV28|12|NA|NA
CASSLFGAEAFF
>TRBV20-1|14|NA|TRBD2
CSAKGLAAAYEQYF
>TRBV27|12|NA|NA
CASRVWGSEAFF
>TRBV4-2|19|few|TRBD2
CASSQAAPLAGGTKNIQYF
>TRBV6-6|14|NA|NA
CASTPVWASEAQYF
>TRBV6-5|13|NA|NA
CASRDTMGVIQYF
>TRBV7-2|15|NA|NA
CASKPWGATNEKLFF
>TRBV20-1|15|few|TRBD2
CSAASPRGGPGEQYF
>TRBV29-1|14|few|TRBD1
CSVEKGQGDTEAFF
>TRBV12-3/TRBV12-4|12|NA|TRBD2
CASTAPGTRKFF
>TRBV25-1|13|NA|NA
CASSRNLLPGYTF
>TRBV12-5|15|NA|TRBD1
CASGFGDRGNQPQHF
>TRBV20-1|16|NA|TRBD2
CSARVGTSGNTGELFF
>TRBV29-1|11|NA|NA
CSVRGTGEAFF